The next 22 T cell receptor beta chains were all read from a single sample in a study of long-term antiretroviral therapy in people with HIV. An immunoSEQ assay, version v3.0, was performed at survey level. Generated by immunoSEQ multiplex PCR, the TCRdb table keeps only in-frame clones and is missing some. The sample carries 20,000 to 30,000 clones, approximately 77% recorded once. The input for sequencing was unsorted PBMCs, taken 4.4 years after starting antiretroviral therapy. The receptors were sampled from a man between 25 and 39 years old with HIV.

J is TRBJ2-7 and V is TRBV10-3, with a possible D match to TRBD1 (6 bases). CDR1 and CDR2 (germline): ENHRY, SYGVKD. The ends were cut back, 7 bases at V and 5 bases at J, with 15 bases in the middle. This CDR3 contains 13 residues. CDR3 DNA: TGTGCCATCAACCAACAGGGAGTGGACGAGCAGTACTTC. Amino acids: CAINQQGVDEQYF.

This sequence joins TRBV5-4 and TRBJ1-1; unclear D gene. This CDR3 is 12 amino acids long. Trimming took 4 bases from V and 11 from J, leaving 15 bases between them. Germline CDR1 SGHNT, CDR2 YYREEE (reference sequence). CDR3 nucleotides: TGTGCCAGCAGCACCGCGTTGGGCCCTGCTTTCTTT. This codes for CASSTALGPAFF.

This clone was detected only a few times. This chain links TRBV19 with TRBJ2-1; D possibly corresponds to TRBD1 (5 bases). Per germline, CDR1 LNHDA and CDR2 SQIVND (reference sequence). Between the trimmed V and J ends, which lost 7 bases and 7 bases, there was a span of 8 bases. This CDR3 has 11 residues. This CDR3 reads CASTRGNEQFF. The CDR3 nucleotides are TGTGCCAGTACTAGGGGAAATGAGCAGTTCTTC.

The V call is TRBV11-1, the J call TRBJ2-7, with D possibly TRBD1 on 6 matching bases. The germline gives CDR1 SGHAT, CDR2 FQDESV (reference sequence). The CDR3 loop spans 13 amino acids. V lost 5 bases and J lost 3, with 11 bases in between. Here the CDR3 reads CASSLDRSYEQYF. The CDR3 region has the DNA TGTGCCAGCAGCCTGGACAGAAGCTACGAGCAGTACTTC.

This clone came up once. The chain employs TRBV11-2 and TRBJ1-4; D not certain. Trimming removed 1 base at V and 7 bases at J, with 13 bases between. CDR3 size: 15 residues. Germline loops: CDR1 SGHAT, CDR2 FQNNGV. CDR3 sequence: CASSLGYKAPEKLFF. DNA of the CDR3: TGTGCCAGCAGCTTAGGTTACAAGGCACCTGAAAAACTGTTTTTT.

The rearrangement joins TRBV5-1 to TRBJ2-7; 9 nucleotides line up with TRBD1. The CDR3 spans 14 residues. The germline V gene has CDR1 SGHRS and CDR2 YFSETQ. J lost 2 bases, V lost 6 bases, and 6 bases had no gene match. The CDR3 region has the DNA TGCGCCAGCAAATTAGACAGGGGGACCTACGAGCAGTACTTC. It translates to CASKLDRGTYEQYF.

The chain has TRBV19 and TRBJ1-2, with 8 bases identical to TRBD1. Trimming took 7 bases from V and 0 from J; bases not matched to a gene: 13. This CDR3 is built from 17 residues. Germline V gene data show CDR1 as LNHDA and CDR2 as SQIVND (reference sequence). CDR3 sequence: CASTQWDRRAANYGYTF. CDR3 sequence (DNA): TGTGCCAGTACCCAGTGGGACAGGAGGGCAGCTAACTATGGCTACACCTTC. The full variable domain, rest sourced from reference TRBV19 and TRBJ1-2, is DGGITQSPKYLFRKEGQNVTLSCEQNLNHDAMYWYRQDPGQGLRLIYYSQIVNDFQKGDIAEGYSVSREKKESFPLTVTSAQKNPTAFYLCASTQWDRRAANYGYTFGSGTRLTVV.

The CDR3 is CSAEDGETQYF. The CDR3 DNA follows: TGCAGTGCCGAGGACGGAGAGACCCAGTACTTC. The V gene is TRBV20-1, the J gene TRBJ2-5; D not resolved. Looked up from germline, CDR1 is DFQATT and CDR2 is SNEGSKA (reference sequence). This CDR3 comprises 11 residues. The V gene lost 6 bases and the J gene lost 4 bases, with 9 bases spanning the gap.

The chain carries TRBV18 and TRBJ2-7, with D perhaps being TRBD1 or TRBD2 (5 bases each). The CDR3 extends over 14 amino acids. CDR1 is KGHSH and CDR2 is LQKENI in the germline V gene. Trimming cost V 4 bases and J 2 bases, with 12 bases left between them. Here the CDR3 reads CASSLGRKTYEQYF. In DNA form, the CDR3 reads TGTGCCAGCTCACTGGGACGGAAGACCTACGAGCAGTACTTC.

The CDR3 is CASSQERWARYEQYF. CDR3 sequence (DNA): TGTGCCAGCAGCCAAGAAAGATGGGCACGGTACGAGCAGTACTTC. The chain links TRBV4-2 to TRBJ2-7; D not resolved. Germline V CDR1 and CDR2: LGHNA, YNFKEQ. This CDR3 contains 15 residues. V was cut by 0 bases and J by 4 bases, with 13 bases left in between.

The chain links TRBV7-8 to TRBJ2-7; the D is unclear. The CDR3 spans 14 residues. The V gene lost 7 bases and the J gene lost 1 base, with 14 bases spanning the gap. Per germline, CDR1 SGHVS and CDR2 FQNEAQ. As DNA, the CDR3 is TGTGCCAGCACCCCCCGGACGTCTTCCTACGAGCAGTACTTC. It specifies CASTPRTSSYEQYF. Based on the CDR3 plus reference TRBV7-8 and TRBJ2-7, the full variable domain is GAGVSQSPRYKVAKRGQDVALRCDPISGHVSLFWYQQALGQGPEFLTYFQNEAQLDKSGLPSDRFFAERPEGSVSTLKIQRTQQEDSAVYLCASTPRTSSYEQYFGPGTRLTVT.

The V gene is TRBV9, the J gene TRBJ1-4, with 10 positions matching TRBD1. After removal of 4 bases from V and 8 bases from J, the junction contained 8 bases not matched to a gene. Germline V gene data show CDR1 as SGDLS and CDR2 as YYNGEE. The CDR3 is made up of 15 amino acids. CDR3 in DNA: TGTGCCAGCAGCCCTAGGACAGGGGGAAAAGAAAAACTGTTTTTT. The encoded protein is CASSPRTGGKEKLFF.

CDR3: CASSLGGPGSYEQYF. The CDR3 bases are TGTGCCAGCAGCTTAGGGGGACCCGGGTCCTACGAGCAGTACTTC. J is TRBJ2-7 and V is TRBV7-6, with D possibly being TRBD1 or TRBD2 (5 bases each). Trimming took 1 base from V and 1 from J, leaving 11 bases between them. The CDR3 loop spans 15 amino acids. CDR1 is SGHVS, CDR2 FNYEAQ, per germline.

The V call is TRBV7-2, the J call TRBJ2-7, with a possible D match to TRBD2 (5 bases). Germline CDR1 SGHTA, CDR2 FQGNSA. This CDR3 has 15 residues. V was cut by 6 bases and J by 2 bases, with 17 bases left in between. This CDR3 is CASSLRLSGTYEQYF. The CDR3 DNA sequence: TGTGCCAGCAGTCTCCGACTAAGCGGAACCTACGAGCAGTACTTC.

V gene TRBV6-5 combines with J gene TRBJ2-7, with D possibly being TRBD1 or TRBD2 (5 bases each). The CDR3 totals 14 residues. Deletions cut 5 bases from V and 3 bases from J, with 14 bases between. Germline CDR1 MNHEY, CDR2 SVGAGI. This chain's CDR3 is CASSAPGLVYEQYF. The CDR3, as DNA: TGTGCCAGCAGTGCCCCGGGGCTAGTCTACGAGCAGTACTTC.

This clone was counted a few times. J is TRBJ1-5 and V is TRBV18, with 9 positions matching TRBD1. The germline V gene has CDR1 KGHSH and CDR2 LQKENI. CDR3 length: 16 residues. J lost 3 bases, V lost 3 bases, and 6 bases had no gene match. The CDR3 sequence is CASSPETGGFNQPQHF. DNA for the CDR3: TGTGCCAGCTCACCCGAGACAGGGGGGTTCAATCAGCCCCAGCATTTT. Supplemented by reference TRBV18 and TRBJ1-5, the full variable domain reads NAGVMQNPRHLVRRRGQEARLRCSPMKGHSHVYWYRQLPEEGLKFMVYLQKENIIDESGMPKERFSAEFPKEGPSILRIQQVVRGDSAAYFCASSPETGGFNQPQHFGDGTRLSIL.

The CDR3 here is CASSPPESASGRIHEQYF. The CDR3 bases are TGTGCCAGCTCACCACCGGAATCGGCTAGCGGGAGGATCCACGAGCAGTACTTC. The rearrangement joins TRBV18 to TRBJ2-7, with TRBD2 matching over 11 bases. With 0 bases clipped from V and 5 bases from J, the junction kept 12 bases outside the gene matches. Germline V CDR1 and CDR2: KGHSH, LQKENI. There are 18 residues in the CDR3.

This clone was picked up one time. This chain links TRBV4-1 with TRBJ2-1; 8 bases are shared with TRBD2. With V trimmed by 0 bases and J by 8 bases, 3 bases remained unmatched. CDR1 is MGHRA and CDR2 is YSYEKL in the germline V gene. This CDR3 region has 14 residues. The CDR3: CASSQDPTSDEQFF. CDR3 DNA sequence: TGCGCCAGCAGCCAAGATCCGACTAGCGATGAGCAGTTCTTC.

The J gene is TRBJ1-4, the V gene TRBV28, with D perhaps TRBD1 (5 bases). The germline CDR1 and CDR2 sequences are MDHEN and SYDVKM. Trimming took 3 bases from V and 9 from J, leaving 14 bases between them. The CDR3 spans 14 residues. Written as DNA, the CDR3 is TGTGCCAGCAGTTTTCAGGCAGGGAGTCAAAAACTGTTTTTT. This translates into CASSFQAGSQKLFF.

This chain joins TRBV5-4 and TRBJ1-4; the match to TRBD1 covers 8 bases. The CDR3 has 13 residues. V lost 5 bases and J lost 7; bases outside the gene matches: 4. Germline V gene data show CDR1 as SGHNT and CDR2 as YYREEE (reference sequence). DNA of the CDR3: TGTGCCAGCAGTCACAGGGGGGGTGAAAAACTGTTTTTT. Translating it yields CASSHRGGEKLFF.

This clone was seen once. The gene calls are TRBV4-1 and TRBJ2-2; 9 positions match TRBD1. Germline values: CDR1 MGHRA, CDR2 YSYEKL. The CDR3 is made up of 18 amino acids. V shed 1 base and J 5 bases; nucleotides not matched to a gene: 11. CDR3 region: CASSQVTGGGGITGELFF. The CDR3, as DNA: TGCGCCAGCAGCCAAGTGACAGGGGGGGGTGGGATTACCGGGGAGCTGTTTTTT.

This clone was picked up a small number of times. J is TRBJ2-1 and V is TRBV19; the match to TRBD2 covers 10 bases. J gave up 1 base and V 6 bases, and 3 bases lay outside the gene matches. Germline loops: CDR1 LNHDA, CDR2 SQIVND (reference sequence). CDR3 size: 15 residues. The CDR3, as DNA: TGTGCCAGTAGATCGACTAGCGGGTCCTACAATGAGCAGTTCTTC. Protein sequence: CASRSTSGSYNEQFF.